The 22 T cell receptor beta chains below all came from one sample that was sequenced in a study of blood T cell repertoires in COVID-19. Profiled with immunoSEQ multiplex PCR; TCRdb holds only in-frame clones, not every one. Here the sample spans around 140,000 clones, roughly 90% being singletons. The sample taken for sequencing was PBMCs or T cells enriched from blood (not recorded which). All receptors come from a woman aged 40 to 49 who had been exposed to COVID-19.

The rearrangement uses TRBV28 and TRBJ2-7; D unresolved. The CDR3 runs to 13 residues. CDR1 MDHEN and CDR2 SYDVKM come from the germline V gene. Trimming pared 5 bases from V and 0 bases from J, leaving 8 bases between. Here the CDR3 DNA reads TGTGCCAGCAGTCCAATCCCCTCCTACGAGCAGTACTTC. Its protein is CASSPIPSYEQYF.

The chain is built from TRBV9 and TRBJ1-2, with D possibly TRBD1 on 5 matching bases. Trimming removed 4 bases at V and 4 bases at J, with 11 bases between. This CDR3 region has 13 residues. Germline-derived CDR1 and CDR2 are SGDLS and YYNGEE. The CDR3 bases are TGTGCCAGCAGCCACCCAGACAGCTATGGCTACACCTTC. Translation gives CASSHPDSYGYTF.

The chain uses TRBV25-1 and TRBJ2-4; D remains unclear. This CDR3 region has 14 residues. Trimming took 3 bases from V and 2 from J, leaving 8 bases between them. Germline V gene lookup returns CDR1 MGHDK and CDR2 SYGVNS. The chain's CDR3 is CASSEGLTKNIQYF. DNA for the CDR3: TGTGCCAGCAGTGAGGGCCTTACCAAAAACATTCAGTACTTC.

This sequence joins TRBV5-1 and TRBJ1-1, with D tentatively TRBD1 (5 bases). Germline V CDR1 and CDR2: SGHRS, YFSETQ. CDR3 length: 12 residues. V shed 2 bases and J shed 4 bases, with 6 bases lying between them. The CDR3 region is CASSFGGTEAFF. CDR3 nucleotides: TGCGCCAGCAGCTTCGGGGGCACTGAAGCTTTCTTT.

The rearrangement links TRBV11-2 to TRBJ1-1; TRBD1 matches at 9 bases. The CDR3 length is 15 residues. J was trimmed by 4 bases and V by 5 bases; bases with no gene match: 8. CDR1 and CDR2 from the germline V gene are SGHAT and FQNNGV. CDR3 amino acids: CASSVTGGRGTEAFF. CDR3 DNA: TGTGCCAGCAGCGTTACAGGGGGCAGGGGCACTGAAGCTTTCTTT.

The J gene is TRBJ2-7, the V gene TRBV2; TRBD2 agrees at 9 bases. The germline V gene encodes CDR1 SNHLY and CDR2 FYNNEI. V was clipped by 4 bases and J by 2 bases; unmatched bases: 9. This CDR3 contains 16 residues. DNA for the CDR3: TGTGCCAGCAGTGCCTCTAGCGGGACATTAACCTACGAGCAGTACTTC. Its translation: CASSASSGTLTYEQYF. The full variable domain, its missing parts supplied by reference TRBV2 and TRBJ2-7, is EPEVTQTPSHQVTQMGQEVILRCVPISNHLYFYWYRQILGQKVEFLVSFYNNEISEKSEIFDDQFSVERPDGSNFTLKIRSTKLEDSAMYFCASSASSGTLTYEQYFGPGTRLTVT.

This chain connects TRBV3-1 (or the pseudogene TRBV3-2) to TRBJ2-3, with 7 positions matching TRBD2. CDR1 and CDR2 from the germline V gene are LGHDT and YNNKEL (reference sequence). The V and J ends lost 4 bases and 4 bases, in that order; junction bases with no gene match: 11. The CDR3 extends over 16 amino acids. CDR3 bases: TGTGCCAGCAGCCGAGGACTAGTGTTTAGCCCAGATACGCAGTATTTT. Its translation is CASSRGLVFSPDTQYF.

This chain uses TRBV7-2 with TRBJ2-7; TRBD1 might be the D (6 bases). Germline CDR1 reads SGHTA; CDR2 reads FQGNSA. V was pared by 5 bases and J by 7 bases, with 15 bases between. This CDR3 contains 13 residues. The CDR3 DNA reads TGTGCCAGCAGCCCGGGACACTTCGAGGAGCAGTACTTC. The encoded protein is CASSPGHFEEQYF.

The gene calls are TRBV5-1 and TRBJ2-7, with 9 bases that match TRBD1. V trimming: 1 base; J trimming: 2 bases; junction bases outside the gene matches: 4. The CDR3 contains 15 residues. CDR1 SGHRS and CDR2 YFSETQ come from the germline V gene. This chain's CDR3 is CASSLLGQGPYEQYF. The CDR3 bases are TGCGCCAGCAGCTTGTTGGGACAGGGACCCTACGAGCAGTACTTC. The whole variable domain, remainder taken from reference TRBV5-1 and TRBJ2-7, is KAGVTQTPRYLIKTRGQQVTLSCSPISGHRSVSWYQQTPGQGLQFLFEYFSETQRNKGNFPGRFSGRQFSNSRSEMNVSTLELGDSALYLCASSLLGQGPYEQYFGPGTRLTVT.

The genes are TRBV23-1 and TRBJ2-7; D is undetermined. TRBV23-1 is designated an ORF whose function remains uncertain. V gave up 4 bases and J gave up 2 bases, with 3 bases separating them. CDR3 length: 11 residues. CDR3: CASSPPYEQYF. CDR3 bases: TGCGCCAGCAGTCCTCCCTACGAGCAGTACTTC.

This clone was seen just once. The chain combines TRBV28 with TRBJ1-1; D remains ambiguous. The CDR3 runs to 15 residues. The germline V gene has CDR1 MDHEN and CDR2 SYDVKM. V lost 5 bases and J 1 base, leaving 14 bases between the germline ends. This CDR3 is CASSPTPRENTEAFF. The CDR3 region has the DNA TGTGCCAGCAGTCCTACCCCCCGGGAGAACACTGAAGCTTTCTTT.

This chain's CDR3 is CASSTGTTRTQYF. CDR3 nucleotides: TGCGCCAGCAGTACCGGGACTACAAGGACCCAGTACTTC. The chain is built from TRBV10-1 and TRBJ2-5, with 7 bases matching TRBD2. The CDR3 covers 13 residues. J gave up 7 bases and V 5 bases, and 7 bases lay outside the gene matches. Germline V gene sequence: CDR1 WNHNN, CDR2 SYGVQD (reference sequence).

V is TRBV3-1 (or the pseudogene TRBV3-2) and J is TRBJ1-1; the D gene is possibly TRBD1 (6 bases). The CDR3 has 12 amino acids. Germline CDR1 LGHDT, CDR2 YNNKEL (reference sequence). The V and J ends lost 7 bases and 1 base respectively, with 7 bases between them. CDR3: CASTRGNTEAFF. CDR3 bases: TGTGCCAGCACCAGGGGGAACACTGAAGCTTTCTTT.

The gene calls are TRBV27 and TRBJ2-7; TRBD1 agrees at 11 bases. This CDR3 is built from 14 residues. After removal of 5 bases from V and 6 bases from J, the junction contained 6 bases not matched to a gene. CDR1 and CDR2 (germline): MNHEY, SMNVEV (reference sequence). The CDR3 loop is CASSRTGGHSEQYF. The CDR3 DNA reads TGTGCCAGCAGTCGGACAGGGGGCCATAGCGAGCAGTACTTC.

The chain couples TRBV5-5 to TRBJ2-3; 7 positions agree with TRBD1. With 4 bases clipped from V and 4 bases from J, the junction kept 12 bases outside the gene matches. This CDR3 is built from 16 residues. Germline V gene lookup returns CDR1 SGHKS and CDR2 YYEKEE (reference sequence). CDR3 residues: CASSLRTGQGSDTQYF. Written as DNA, the CDR3 is TGTGCCAGCAGCCTCCGGACAGGTCAAGGATCAGATACGCAGTATTTT.

The chain combines TRBV19 with TRBJ2-5; 10 bases are shared with TRBD2. Germline trimming cut 1 base from V and 5 bases from J; bases unmatched to any gene: 4. Germline V gene sequence: CDR1 LNHDA, CDR2 SQIVND (reference sequence). The CDR3 is 15 amino acids. This CDR3 reads CASSIGAGGVETQYF. CDR3 bases: TGTGCCAGTAGTATAGGAGCGGGAGGGGTCGAGACCCAGTACTTC. Filled out from reference TRBV19 and TRBJ2-5, the complete variable domain reads DGGITQSPKYLFRKEGQNVTLSCEQNLNHDAMYWYRQDPGQGLRLIYYSQIVNDFQKGDIAEGYSVSREKKESFPLTVTSAQKNPTAFYLCASSIGAGGVETQYFGPGTRLLVL.

The chain employs TRBV6-2 or TRBV6-3 and TRBJ2-7, with TRBD2 matching 7 bases. The trim removed 1 base at V and 0 bases at J, leaving 6 bases unmatched. CDR1 and CDR2 (germline): MNHEY, SVGEGT. The CDR3 length is 16 residues. The chain's CDR3 is CASSYWGGQVSYEQYF. The CDR3 nucleotides read TGTGCCAGCAGTTACTGGGGAGGGCAGGTCTCCTACGAGCAGTACTTC.

This clone has ten or more counts. The gene calls are TRBV5-1 and TRBJ1-5, with D perhaps matching TRBD1 (5 bases). Deletions cut 1 base from V and 2 bases from J, with 10 bases between. The germline gives CDR1 SGHRS, CDR2 YFSETQ. The CDR3 spans 15 residues. This chain's CDR3 is CASSLSGSGNQPQHF. CDR3 DNA: TGCGCCAGCAGCTTGTCAGGGTCGGGCAATCAGCCCCAGCATTTT.

The chain has TRBV5-1 and TRBJ2-1, with D possibly matching TRBD2 (6 bases). The germline V gene encodes CDR1 SGHRS and CDR2 YFSETQ. The CDR3 spans 15 residues. V dropped 0 bases and J dropped 10 bases, with 17 bases sitting between them. The CDR3 region is CASSLVGLRIGEQFF. Here the CDR3 DNA reads TGCGCCAGCAGCTTGGTGGGACTGAGGATTGGGGAGCAGTTCTTC.

The chain has TRBV5-1 and TRBJ1-6; D not resolved. Germline assignment: CDR1 SGHRS and CDR2 YFSETQ. Trimming removed 2 bases from V and 3 bases from J, with 6 bases in between. This CDR3 has 14 amino acids. CDR3 sequence reads: CASSFNSYNSPLHF. The CDR3 coding sequence is TGCGCCAGCAGCTTCAACAGCTATAATTCACCCCTCCACTTT. Full variable domain (outside the CDR3, taken from reference TRBV5-1 and TRBJ1-6): KAGVTQTPRYLIKTRGQQVTLSCSPISGHRSVSWYQQTPGQGLQFLFEYFSETQRNKGNFPGRFSGRQFSNSRSEMNVSTLELGDSALYLCASSFNSYNSPLHFGNGTRLTVT.

The rearrangement links TRBV4-1 to TRBJ2-7, with a possible D match to TRBD2 (6 bases). Germline V CDR1 and CDR2: MGHRA, YSYEKL. Trimming stripped 4 bases from V and 5 bases from J, with 18 bases between. The CDR3 has 15 amino acids. DNA of the CDR3: TGCGCCAGCAGCCCGTTACCGGGGGAGGCCAACGAGCAGTACTTC. This translates into CASSPLPGEANEQYF.

This chain links TRBV27 with TRBJ1-5; D is undetermined. The CDR3 loop spans 14 amino acids. Germline CDR1 is MNHEY and CDR2 is SMNVEV (reference sequence). Trimming pared 4 bases from V and 5 bases from J, leaving 12 bases between. The CDR3 nucleotides are TGTGCCAGCAGTTCGCGGGTTGGGGATCAGCCCCAGCATTTT. Translation gives CASSSRVGDQPQHF.